One and the same sample provided the 5 T cell receptor beta chains below, sequenced in a study of control samples from healthy donors and cancer patients. Assay: immunoSEQ multiplex PCR; the TCRdb copy retains only in-frame clones and omits some. The profile shows approximately 150,000 clones, 85% to 90% of them singletons. The sample comprised blood. These receptor sequences come from a man aged 18 to 29 in good health.

The CDR3 loop reads CASSFGAESPLHF. As DNA, the CDR3 is TGTGCCAGCAGCTTTGGCGCGGAATCACCCCTCCACTTT. The V call is TRBV5-8, the J call TRBJ1-6; D unclear. CDR1 and CDR2 from the germline V gene are SGHTS and YDEGEE. Between the trimmed V and J ends, which lost 2 bases and 10 bases, there was a span of 10 bases. The CDR3 is 13 amino acids.

The chain joins TRBV14 to TRBJ2-7; 8 bases map to TRBD1. V lost 4 bases, J lost 2 bases, and 7 bases stayed unmatched. The germline CDR1 and CDR2 sequences are SGHDN and FVKESK. The CDR3 extends over 15 amino acids. In nucleotides, the CDR3 is TGTGCCAGCAGCCTCCACAGGGGGACGACCTACGAGCAGTACTTC. Protein: CASSLHRGTTYEQYF.

This clone has only one observation. V and J are TRBV6-5 and TRBJ2-3, with D possibly being TRBD2 (6 bases). V lost 4 bases and J lost 1, with 12 bases in between. The CDR3 totals 15 residues. Per germline, CDR1 MNHEY and CDR2 SVGAGI. In DNA, the CDR3 is TGTGCCAGCAGTTTCTCCGGGAGAGGCACAGATACGCAGTATTTT. Amino acids: CASSFSGRGTDTQYF.

V gene TRBV15 combines with J gene TRBJ1-5, with D maybe TRBD1 (5 bases). The germline V and J ends were trimmed by 9 bases and 2 bases, with 20 bases remaining between them. CDR1 is LNHNV, CDR2 YYDKDF, per germline (reference sequence). The CDR3 has 16 residues. The CDR3 sequence: CATGLEGPKGNQPQHF. Written as DNA, the CDR3 is TGTGCCACGGGGCTAGAGGGTCCGAAGGGCAATCAGCCCCAGCATTTT.

This chain links TRBV19 with TRBJ1-2; 7 bases map to TRBD1. Germline loops: CDR1 LNHDA, CDR2 SQIVND (reference sequence). The V and J ends lost 7 bases and 0 bases, in that order; junction bases with no gene match: 5. This CDR3 contains 14 residues. The CDR3 reads CASTSGTANYGYTF. The DNA of the CDR3 is TGTGCCAGTACCTCCGGGACAGCTAACTATGGCTACACCTTC.